The rows below give T cell receptor beta chains drawn from one sample of a study of blood T cell repertoires in COVID-19. Method: immunoSEQ multiplex PCR; TCRdb's copy keeps in-frame clones and lacks some. Among about 260,000 clones listed, about four fifths were seen once. Source material: peripheral blood. The receptors shown here come from a woman aged 50 to 60 who had recovered from COVID-19. CDR3s include the opening cysteine and the closing phenylalanine or tryptophan. The order of the fields is V gene, clone size, J gene, D gene, CDR3 DNA, CDR3 protein. D genes are given only for firm matches. A clone size is listed for some rows: how often the clone was seen (once, few, many), or a class if it is expanded.

TRBV28	NA	TRBJ2-1	NA	TGTGCCAGCAGTGCCCCCGGAGCTAACTCCTACAATGAGCAGTTCTTC	CASSAPGANSYNEQFF
TRBV3-1/TRBV3-2	many	TRBJ1-1	NA	TGTGCCAGCAGCCGGGAGGGAGTGCTTGAAGCTTTCTTT	CASSREGVLEAFF
TRBV18	NA	TRBJ2-5	NA	TGTGCCAGCTCACCACCGGGCCAGGCGGAGACCCAGTACTTC	CASSPPGQAETQYF
TRBV19	NA	TRBJ1-1	TRBD1	TGTGCCAGTAGTGTGAGGGGGCTGAACACTGAAGCTTTCTTT	CASSVRGLNTEAFF
TRBV4-3	NA	TRBJ2-5	NA	TGCGCCAGCAGCCAAAGGGGGGGGGCGACGGAAGGGACCCAGTACTTC	CASSQRGGATEGTQYF
TRBV12-3/TRBV12-4	NA	TRBJ1-2	TRBD1	TGTGCCAGCAGGATGACAGGGAACGACGGCTACACCTTC	CASRMTGNDGYTF
TRBV15	once	TRBJ2-1	TRBD2	TGTGCCACCAGCAGAAGCAGGGCCAGGACTAGCGGCGACAATGAGCAGTTCTTC	CATSRSRARTSGDNEQFF
TRBV5-6	many	TRBJ2-6	TRBD2	TGTGCCAGCGCTAGGGGAGGGAGCTCTGGGGCCAACGTCCTGACTTTC	CASARGGSSGANVLTF
TRBV3-1/TRBV3-2	NA	TRBJ2-5	NA	TGTGCCAGCAGCCAAGATGTCAGGAGGGTTTCACAGCTTAGCTTTAGGCAAGAGACCCAGTACTTC	CASSQDVRRVSQLSFRQETQYF
TRBV18	NA	TRBJ2-7	NA	TGTGCCAGCTCACCCCAAACCTACGAGCAGTACTTC	CASSPQTYEQYF
TRBV29-1	NA	TRBJ2-3	TRBD2	TGCAGCGTTGTCCCGGGAGGGATAGATACGCAGTATTTT	CSVVPGGIDTQYF
TRBV9	NA	TRBJ1-5	NA	TGTGCCAGCTCCCGAGGGGGGGTTAATAGCAATCAGCCCCAGCATTTT	CASSRGGVNSNQPQHF
TRBV21-1	NA	TRBJ2-3	NA	TGTGCCCCCCCACAGGCAGATACGCAGTATTTT	CAPPQADTQYF
TRBV4-3	NA	TRBJ1-6	TRBD1	TGCGCCAGCAGCCAAGATCTGGGACAGCGACCCCTCCACTTT	CASSQDLGQRPLHF
TRBV27	NA	TRBJ2-7	NA	TGTGCCAGCAGACGGACATCCTCCTACGAGCAGTACTTC	CASRRTSSYEQYF
TRBV18	once	TRBJ2-3	TRBD2	TGTGCCAGCTCACGACTAGCGGACACAGATACGCAGTATTTT	CASSRLADTDTQYF
TRBV19	NA	TRBJ2-3	TRBD1	TGTGCCAGTAGTATGGGACAGGGGATAGATACGCAGTATTTT	CASSMGQGIDTQYF
TRBV4-1	NA	TRBJ2-1	TRBD2	TGCGCCAGCAGCCATGTAATAGCGGGACGTAGAAACAATGAGCAGTTCTTC	CASSHVIAGRRNNEQFF
TRBV30	NA	TRBJ1-2	TRBD1	TGTGCCTGGAGTTCGGGACAGGGAGAAGATGGCTACACCTTC	CAWSSGQGEDGYTF
TRBV6-6	NA	TRBJ1-2	NA	TGTGCCAGTTCTGGGGGAGGGCGGTTCTATGGCTACACCTTC	CASSGGGRFYGYTF
TRBV7-8	few	TRBJ1-4	TRBD1	TGTGCCAGCAGCCTCCGGGACAGGGCTTATGAAAAACTGTTTTTT	CASSLRDRAYEKLFF
TRBV6-2/TRBV6-3	NA	TRBJ2-3	TRBD2	TGTGCCAGCAGTTACCCACTCACGAGCGGGGGGTCCACAGATACGCAGTATTTT	CASSYPLTSGGSTDTQYF